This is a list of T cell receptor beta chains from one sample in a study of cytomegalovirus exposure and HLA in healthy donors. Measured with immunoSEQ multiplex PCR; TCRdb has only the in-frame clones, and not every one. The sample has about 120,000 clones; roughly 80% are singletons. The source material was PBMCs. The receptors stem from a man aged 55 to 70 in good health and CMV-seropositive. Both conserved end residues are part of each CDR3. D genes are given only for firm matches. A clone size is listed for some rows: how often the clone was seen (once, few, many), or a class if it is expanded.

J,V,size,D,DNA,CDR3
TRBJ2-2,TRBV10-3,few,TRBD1,TGTGCCATCAGGGAGGGACAGGGGGCCGGGGAGCTGTTTTTT,CAIREGQGAGELFF
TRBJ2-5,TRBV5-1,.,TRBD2,TGCGCCAGCAGCCCAGGGACTAGCGGGGCCGTGACCCAGTACTTC,CASSPGTSGAVTQYF
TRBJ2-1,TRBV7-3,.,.,TGTGCCAGCAGGTTGGGACTGGCAAGCTCCTACAATGAGCAGTTCTTC,CASRLGLASSYNEQFF
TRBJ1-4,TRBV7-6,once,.,TGTGCCAGCAGCTTAGTAGGGGAACTGTTTTTT,CASSLVGELFF
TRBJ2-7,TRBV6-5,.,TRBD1,TGTGCCAGCAGTTACCAGGGGGACTCCTACGAGCAGTACTTC,CASSYQGDSYEQYF
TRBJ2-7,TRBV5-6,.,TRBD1,TGTGCCAGCAGCTTTGGATTGGACAGGGGGCTCGAGCAGTACTTC,CASSFGLDRGLEQYF
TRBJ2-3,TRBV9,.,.,TGTGCCAGCAGCCCCAGTGGGGGGGCCCCCCCCGATACGCAGTATTTT,CASSPSGGAPPDTQYF
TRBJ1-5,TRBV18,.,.,TGTGCCAGCTCACCGCAGGGTAATAGCAATCAGCCCCAGCATTTT,CASSPQGNSNQPQHF
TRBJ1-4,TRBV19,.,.,TGTGCCAGTAGTATAGGGGCAGGGGTTGAAAAACTGTTTTTT,CASSIGAGVEKLFF
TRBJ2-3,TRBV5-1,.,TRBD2,TGCGCCAGCAGCTTGGCACTAGCGGGAGGAACTAGCACAGATACGCAGTATTTT,CASSLALAGGTSTDTQYF
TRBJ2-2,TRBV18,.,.,TGTGCCAGCTCACCACCTTCAGGGGGGACCGGGGAGCTGTTTTTT,CASSPPSGGTGELFF
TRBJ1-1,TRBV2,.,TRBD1,TGTGCCAGCAGTGCGCGACAGGGAACGAACACTGAAGCTTTCTTT,CASSARQGTNTEAFF
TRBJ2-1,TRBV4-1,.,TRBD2,TGCGCCAGCAGCCGAACGTATCTAGCGGGGGGAATTCTTTACAATGAGCAGTTCTTC,CASSRTYLAGGILYNEQFF
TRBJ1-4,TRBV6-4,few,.,TGTGCCAGCAGTGACTCGAACAGGGTCGGAGAAAAACTGTTTTTT,CASSDSNRVGEKLFF
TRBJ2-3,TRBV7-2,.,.,TGTGCCAGCAGGGTCGGGGGGCGAAGTGGAACAGATACGCAGTATTTT,CASRVGGRSGTDTQYF
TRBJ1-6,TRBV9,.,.,TGTGCCAGCAGCCAGGGAGGCAGCAGACGGGATTCACCCCTCCACTTT,CASSQGGSRRDSPLHF
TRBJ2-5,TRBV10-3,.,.,TGTGCCATCAGTGAGAGACGGGGTGGAGAGACCCAGTACTTC,CAISERRGGETQYF
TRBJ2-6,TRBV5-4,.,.,TGTGCCAGCAGCCGCAACCTTGTAGACACCCACTCTGGGGCCAACGTCCTGACTTTC,CASSRNLVDTHSGANVLTF
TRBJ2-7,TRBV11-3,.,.,TGTGCCAGCAGCTTACGCGGAGGGAACTACGAGCAGTACTTC,CASSLRGGNYEQYF
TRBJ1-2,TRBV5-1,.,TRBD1,TGCGCCAGCAGCTCGACAGGGGCCTTTAACTATGGCTACACCTTC,CASSSTGAFNYGYTF
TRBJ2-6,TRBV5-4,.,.,TGTGCCAGCAGCTTGGCCATTTCTGGGGCCAACGTCCTGACTTTC,CASSLAISGANVLTF
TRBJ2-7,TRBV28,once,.,TGTGCCAGCAGGGACCAGGGGCCCCTCTACGAGCAGTACTTC,CASRDQGPLYEQYF
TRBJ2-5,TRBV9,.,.,TGTGCCAGCAGCCCCAGTGGTCCGGGGGAGCAGTACTTC,CASSPSGPGEQYF
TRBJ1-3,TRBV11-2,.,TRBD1,TGTGCCAGCAGTCCGGACAGGGTGCCTGGAAACACCATATATTTT,CASSPDRVPGNTIYF
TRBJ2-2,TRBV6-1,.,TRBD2,TGTGCCAGCAACCCGGGACTACCCCCCGGGGAGCTGTTTTTT,CASNPGLPPGELFF
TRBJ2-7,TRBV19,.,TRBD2,TGTGCCAGTAGTATCGGGGGTCTAGCGGGAGCCTACGAGCAGTACTTC,CASSIGGLAGAYEQYF
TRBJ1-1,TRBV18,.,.,TGTGCCAGCTCACCATTGGAGGGGACCACTGAAGCTTTCTTT,CASSPLEGTTEAFF
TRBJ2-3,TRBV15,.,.,TGTGCCACCAGCCCAGGGACTTCTAAAGGGGATACGCAGTATTTT,CATSPGTSKGDTQYF
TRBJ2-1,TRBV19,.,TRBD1,TGTGCCAGTAGAAGCCGTTACCGGGACAGGGGTCGCGATGAGCAGTTCTTC,CASRSRYRDRGRDEQFF
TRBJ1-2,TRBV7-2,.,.,TGTGCCAGCAGCTTACGTCGGGAGAGAGTGAAGAACTATGGCTACACCTTC,CASSLRRERVKNYGYTF
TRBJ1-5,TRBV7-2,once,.,TGTGCCAGCAGCTTAGTTGCAGGGGATCGCAATCAGCCCCAGCATTTT,CASSLVAGDRNQPQHF
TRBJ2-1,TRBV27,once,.,TGTGCCAGCGCCCGGGGAGATGTTGAGCAGTTCTTC,CASARGDVEQFF
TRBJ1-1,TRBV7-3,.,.,TGTGCCAGCGCGACCAGGCCACGGTTCATGAACACTGAAGCTTTCTTT,CASATRPRFMNTEAFF
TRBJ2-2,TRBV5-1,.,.,TGCGCCAGCAGCTTGTCGGTGACAGTGACCACCGGGGAGCTGTTTTTT,CASSLSVTVTTGELFF
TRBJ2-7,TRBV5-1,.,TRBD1,TGCGCCAGCAGCTTGGTGAACAGGGGGCGCGGAGACGAGCAGTACTTC,CASSLVNRGRGDEQYF
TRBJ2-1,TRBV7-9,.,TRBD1,TGTGCCAGCAGCTCAAACAGGGGAAGCTCCTACAATGAGCAGTTCTTC,CASSSNRGSSYNEQFF
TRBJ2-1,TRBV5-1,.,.,TGCGCCAGCAGCTCCCGAGACAATGAGCAGTTCTTC,CASSSRDNEQFF